What follows is one T cell receptor (beta chain) and its context. Regarding time point: after dendritic cell vaccination, including at tumor progression/relapse. Fresh-frozen tumor tissue and more than two years of survival data were available for all. Isocitrate dehydrogenase mutation was absent in all glioblastoma patients. These data come from a study of glioma-infiltrating T cells after dendritic cell vaccination. The junction had 8 bases not matched to a gene; V was cut back by 4 bases and J by 3 bases. This CDR3 has 16 amino acids. Germline loops: CDR1 MGHRA, CDR2 YSYEKL. Primers: 60 V beta forward and 13 J beta reverse. Sequencing was performed with immunoSEQ multiplex PCR; in TCRdb, only in-frame clones are kept and a portion is missing. The sample has some 58,000 clones, more than 75% seen once; the top ten hold roughly 8.5%.

The clonotype was recovered from a human donor with glioblastoma. The rearrangement links TRBV4-1 to TRBJ2-5; 10 bases are shared with TRBD2. The sample here was blood, taken after dendritic cell vaccination. The CDR3 protein is CASSPQGTSAEETQYF. The CDR3 DNA reads TGCGCCAGCAGCCCCCAGGGGACTAGCGCCGAAGAGACCCAGTACTTC.